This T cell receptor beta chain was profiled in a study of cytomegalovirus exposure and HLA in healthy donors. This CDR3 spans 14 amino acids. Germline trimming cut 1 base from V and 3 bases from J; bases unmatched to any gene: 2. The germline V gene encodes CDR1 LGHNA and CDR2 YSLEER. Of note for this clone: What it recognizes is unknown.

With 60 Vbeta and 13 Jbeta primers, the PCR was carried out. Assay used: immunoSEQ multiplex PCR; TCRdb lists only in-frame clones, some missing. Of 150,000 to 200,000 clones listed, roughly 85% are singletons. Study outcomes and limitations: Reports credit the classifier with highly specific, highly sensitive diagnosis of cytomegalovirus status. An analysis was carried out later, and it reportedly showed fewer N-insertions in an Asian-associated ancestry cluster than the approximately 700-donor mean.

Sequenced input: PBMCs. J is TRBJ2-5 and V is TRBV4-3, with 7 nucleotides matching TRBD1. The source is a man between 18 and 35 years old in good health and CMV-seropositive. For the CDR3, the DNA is TGCGCCAGCAGCCAAGGACAGGGTGAAGAGACCCAGTACTTC. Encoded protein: CASSQGQGEETQYF.